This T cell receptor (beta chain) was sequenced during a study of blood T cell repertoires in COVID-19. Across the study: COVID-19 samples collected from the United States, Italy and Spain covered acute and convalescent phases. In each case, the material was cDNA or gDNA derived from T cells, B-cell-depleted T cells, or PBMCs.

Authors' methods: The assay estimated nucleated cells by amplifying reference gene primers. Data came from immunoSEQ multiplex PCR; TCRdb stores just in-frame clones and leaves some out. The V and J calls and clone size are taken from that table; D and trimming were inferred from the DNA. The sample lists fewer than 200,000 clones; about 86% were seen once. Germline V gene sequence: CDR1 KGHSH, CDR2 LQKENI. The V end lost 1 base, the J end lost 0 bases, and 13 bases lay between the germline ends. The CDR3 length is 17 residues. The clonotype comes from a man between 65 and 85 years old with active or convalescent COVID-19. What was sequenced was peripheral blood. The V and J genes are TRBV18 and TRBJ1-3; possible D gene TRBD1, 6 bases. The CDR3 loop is CASSPQPGQSSGNTIYF. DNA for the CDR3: TGTGCCAGCTCACCACAGCCGGGACAAAGCTCTGGAAACACCATATATTTT.